This TCR beta chain was captured by sequencing in a study of PD-1 blockade in mismatch repair-deficient tumors. All patients were mismatch repair deficient, assessed by either PCR or immunohistochemistry. Trimming shortened V by 5 bases and J by 14 bases, and 20 bases separated the two germline ends. CDR1 and CDR2 (germline): SGHTA, FQGNSA. This CDR3 has 13 amino acids. Generated by immunoSEQ multiplex PCR, the TCRdb table keeps only in-frame clones and is missing some. The sample comprises some 85,000 clones, roughly 80% of which are singletons, and roughly 6% rests with the top ten. The clonotype originates from an adult with mismatch repair-deficient cancer. The material was peripheral blood, obtained 44 weeks after starting pembrolizumab. The chain combines TRBV7-2 with TRBJ2-3; D not resolved. The DNA for the CDR3 is TGTGCCAGCAGCCGCCTGGCGAGAGAGCTGCTGTATTTT. Amino acid sequence: CASSRLARELLYF.